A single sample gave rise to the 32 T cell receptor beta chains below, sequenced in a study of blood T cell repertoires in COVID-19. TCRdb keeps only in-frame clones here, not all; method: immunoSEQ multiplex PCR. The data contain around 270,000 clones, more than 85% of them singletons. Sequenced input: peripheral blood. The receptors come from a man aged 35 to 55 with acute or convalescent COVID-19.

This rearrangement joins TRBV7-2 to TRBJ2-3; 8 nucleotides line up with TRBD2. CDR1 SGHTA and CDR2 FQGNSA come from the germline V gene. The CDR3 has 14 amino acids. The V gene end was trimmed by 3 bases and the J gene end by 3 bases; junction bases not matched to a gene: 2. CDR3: CASSFGGGTDTQYF. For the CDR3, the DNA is TGTGCCAGCAGCTTCGGGGGGGGTACAGATACGCAGTATTTT.

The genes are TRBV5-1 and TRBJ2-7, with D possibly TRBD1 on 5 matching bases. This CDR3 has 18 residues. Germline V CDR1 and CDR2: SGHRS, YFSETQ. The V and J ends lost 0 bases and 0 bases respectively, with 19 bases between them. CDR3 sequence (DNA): TGCGCCAGCAGCTTGGTCTCCCCACTAAGGGGTCCCTCCTACGAGCAGTACTTC. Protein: CASSLVSPLRGPSYEQYF.

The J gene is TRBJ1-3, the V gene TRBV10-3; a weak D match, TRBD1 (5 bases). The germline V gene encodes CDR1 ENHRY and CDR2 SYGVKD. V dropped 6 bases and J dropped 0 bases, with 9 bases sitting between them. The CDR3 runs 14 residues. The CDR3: CAIRQDLSGNTIYF. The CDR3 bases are TGTGCCATCAGACAGGACCTCTCTGGAAACACCATATATTTT.

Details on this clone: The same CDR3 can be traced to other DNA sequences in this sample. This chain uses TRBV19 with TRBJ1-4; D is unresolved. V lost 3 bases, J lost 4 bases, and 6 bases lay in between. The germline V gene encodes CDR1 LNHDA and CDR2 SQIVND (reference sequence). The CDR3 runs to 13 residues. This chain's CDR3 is CASSIRGNEKLFF. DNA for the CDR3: TGTGCCAGTAGTATTCGGGGTAATGAAAAACTGTTTTTT.

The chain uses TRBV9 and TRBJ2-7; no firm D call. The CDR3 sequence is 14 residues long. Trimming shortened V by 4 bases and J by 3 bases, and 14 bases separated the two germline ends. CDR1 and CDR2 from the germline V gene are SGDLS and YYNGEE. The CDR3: CASSPEARYYEQYF. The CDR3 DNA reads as TGTGCCAGCAGCCCAGAGGCCCGCTACTACGAGCAGTACTTC.

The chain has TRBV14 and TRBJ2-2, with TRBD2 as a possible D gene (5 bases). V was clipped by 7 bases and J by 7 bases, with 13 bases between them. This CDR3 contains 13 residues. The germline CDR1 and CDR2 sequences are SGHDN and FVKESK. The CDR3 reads CASKKRGDGELFF. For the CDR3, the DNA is TGTGCCAGCAAAAAACGGGGTGACGGGGAGCTGTTTTTT.

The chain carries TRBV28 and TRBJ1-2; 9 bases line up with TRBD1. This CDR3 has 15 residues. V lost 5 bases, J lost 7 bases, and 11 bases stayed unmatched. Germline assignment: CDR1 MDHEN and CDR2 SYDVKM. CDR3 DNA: TGTGCCAGCAGTGTATTGGGACAGGGCCCCTCTGGCTACACCTTC. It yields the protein CASSVLGQGPSGYTF.

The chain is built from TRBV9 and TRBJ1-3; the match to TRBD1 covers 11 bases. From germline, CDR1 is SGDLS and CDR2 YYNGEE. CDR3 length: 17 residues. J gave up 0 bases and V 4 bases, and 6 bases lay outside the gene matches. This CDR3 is CASSPWTGGFSGNTIYF. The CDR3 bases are TGTGCCAGCAGCCCCTGGACAGGGGGCTTCTCTGGAAACACCATATATTTT.

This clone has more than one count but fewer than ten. The CDR3 region is CASSPELTGYTF. DNA for the CDR3: TGTGCCAGCTCACCTGAACTAACTGGCTACACCTTC. The V call is TRBV18, the J call TRBJ1-2; D remains ambiguous. V shed 3 bases and J shed 7 bases, with 9 bases lying between them. The CDR3 runs 12 residues. Germline loops: CDR1 KGHSH, CDR2 LQKENI.

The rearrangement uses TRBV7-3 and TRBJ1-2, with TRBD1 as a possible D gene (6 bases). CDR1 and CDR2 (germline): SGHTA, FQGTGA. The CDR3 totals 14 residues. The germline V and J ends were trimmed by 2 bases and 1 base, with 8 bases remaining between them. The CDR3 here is CASSLGGSNYGYTF. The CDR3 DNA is TGTGCCAGCAGCTTAGGGGGCAGTAACTATGGCTACACCTTC.

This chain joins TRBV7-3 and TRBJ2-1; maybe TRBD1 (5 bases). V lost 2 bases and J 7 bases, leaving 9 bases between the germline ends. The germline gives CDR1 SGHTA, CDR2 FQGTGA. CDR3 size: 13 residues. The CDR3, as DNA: TGTGCCAGCAGCTTACAGGGCTTAAATGAGCAGTTCTTC. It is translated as CASSLQGLNEQFF.

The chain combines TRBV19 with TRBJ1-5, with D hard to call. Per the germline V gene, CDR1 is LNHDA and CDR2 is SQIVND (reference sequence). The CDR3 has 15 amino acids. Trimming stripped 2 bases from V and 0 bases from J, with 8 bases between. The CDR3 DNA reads TGTGCCAGTAGTATAAAACAGTATAGCAATCAGCCCCAGCATTTT. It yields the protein CASSIKQYSNQPQHF.

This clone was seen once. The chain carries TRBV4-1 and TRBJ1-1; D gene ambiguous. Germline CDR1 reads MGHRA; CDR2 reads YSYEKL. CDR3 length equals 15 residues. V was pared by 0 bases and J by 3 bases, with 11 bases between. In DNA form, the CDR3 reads TGCGCCAGCAGCCAAGAGCCGGGTCTGGACACTGAAGCTTTCTTT. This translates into CASSQEPGLDTEAFF.

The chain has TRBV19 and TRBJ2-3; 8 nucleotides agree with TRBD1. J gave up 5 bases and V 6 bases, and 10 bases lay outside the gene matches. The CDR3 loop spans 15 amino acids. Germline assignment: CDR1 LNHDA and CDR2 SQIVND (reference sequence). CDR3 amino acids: CASSNTGGRVDTQYF. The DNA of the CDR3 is TGTGCCAGTAGCAACACAGGGGGGAGAGTAGATACGCAGTATTTT.

CDR3 amino acids: CASSENPRGTEAFF. CDR3 coding DNA: TGTGCCAGCAGTGAAAACCCCAGGGGGACTGAAGCTTTCTTT. This sequence joins TRBV2 and TRBJ1-1; 7 bases are a match to TRBD1. This CDR3 has 14 amino acids. Germline CDR1 reads SNHLY; CDR2 reads FYNNEI. Trimming cost V 2 bases and J 5 bases; bases outside gene matches: 5.

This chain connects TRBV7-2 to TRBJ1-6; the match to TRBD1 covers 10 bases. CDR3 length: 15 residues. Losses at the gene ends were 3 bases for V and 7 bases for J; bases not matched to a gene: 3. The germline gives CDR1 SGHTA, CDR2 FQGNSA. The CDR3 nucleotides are TGTGCCAGCAGCTTGGACAGGGGGAGAAATTCACCCCTCCACTTT. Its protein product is CASSLDRGRNSPLHF.

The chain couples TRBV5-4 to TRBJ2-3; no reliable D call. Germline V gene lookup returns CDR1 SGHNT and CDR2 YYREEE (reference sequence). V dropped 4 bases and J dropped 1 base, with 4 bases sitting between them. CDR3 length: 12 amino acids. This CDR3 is CASSLRTDTQYF. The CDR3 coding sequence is TGTGCCAGCAGCCTACGCACAGATACGCAGTATTTT.

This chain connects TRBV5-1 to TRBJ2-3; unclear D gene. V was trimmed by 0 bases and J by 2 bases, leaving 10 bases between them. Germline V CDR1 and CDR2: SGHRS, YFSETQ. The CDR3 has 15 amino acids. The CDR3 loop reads CASSLVGGSTDTQYF. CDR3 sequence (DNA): TGCGCCAGCAGCTTGGTAGGCGGATCCACAGATACGCAGTATTTT.

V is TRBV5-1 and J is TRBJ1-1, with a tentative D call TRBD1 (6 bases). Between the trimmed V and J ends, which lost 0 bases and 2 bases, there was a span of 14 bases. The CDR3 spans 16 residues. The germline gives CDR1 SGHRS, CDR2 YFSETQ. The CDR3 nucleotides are TGCGCCAGCAGCTTGGAAGCAGGGGCTCTTAACACTGAAGCTTTCTTT. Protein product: CASSLEAGALNTEAFF.

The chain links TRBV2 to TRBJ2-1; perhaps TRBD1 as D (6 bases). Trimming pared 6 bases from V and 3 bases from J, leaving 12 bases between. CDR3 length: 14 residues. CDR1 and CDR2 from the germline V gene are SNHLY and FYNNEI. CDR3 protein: CASRSGTNYNEQFF. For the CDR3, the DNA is TGTGCCAGCAGGTCCGGGACAAACTACAATGAGCAGTTCTTC.

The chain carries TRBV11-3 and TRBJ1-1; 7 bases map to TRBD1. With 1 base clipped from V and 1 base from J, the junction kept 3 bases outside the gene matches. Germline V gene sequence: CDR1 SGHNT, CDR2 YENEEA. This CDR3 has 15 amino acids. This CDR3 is CASSLGQGGNTEAFF. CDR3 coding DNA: TGTGCCAGCAGCTTAGGCCAGGGGGGGAACACTGAAGCTTTCTTT. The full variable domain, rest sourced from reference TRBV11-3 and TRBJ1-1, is EAGVVQSPRYKIIEKKQPVAFWCNPISGHNTLYWYLQNLGQGPELLIRYENEEAVDDSQLPKDRFSAERLKGVDSTLKIQPAELGDSAVYLCASSLGQGGNTEAFFGQGTRLTVV.

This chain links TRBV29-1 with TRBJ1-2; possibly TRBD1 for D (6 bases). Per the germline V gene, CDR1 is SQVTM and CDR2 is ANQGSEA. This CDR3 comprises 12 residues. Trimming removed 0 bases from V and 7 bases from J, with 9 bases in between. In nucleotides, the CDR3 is TGCAGCGTTGAAGAACAGGGAATTGGCTACACCTTC. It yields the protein CSVEEQGIGYTF.

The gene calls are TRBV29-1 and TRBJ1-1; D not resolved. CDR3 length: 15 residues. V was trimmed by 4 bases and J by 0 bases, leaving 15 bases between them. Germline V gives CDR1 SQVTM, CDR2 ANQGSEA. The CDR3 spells CSVVPPGYMNTEAFF. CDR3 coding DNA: TGCAGCGTTGTGCCCCCCGGGTATATGAACACTGAAGCTTTCTTT.

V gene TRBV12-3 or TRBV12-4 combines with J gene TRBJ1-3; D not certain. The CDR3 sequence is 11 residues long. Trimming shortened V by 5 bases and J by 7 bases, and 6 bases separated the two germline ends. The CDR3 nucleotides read TGTGCCAGCAGTCCGGTGAACACCATATATTTT. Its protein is CASSPVNTIYF.

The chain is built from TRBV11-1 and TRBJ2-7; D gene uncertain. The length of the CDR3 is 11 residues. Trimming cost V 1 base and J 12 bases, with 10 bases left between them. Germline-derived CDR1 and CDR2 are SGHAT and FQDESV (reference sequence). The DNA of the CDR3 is TGTGCCAGCAGCTTAGAAAGTACGCGGTACTTC. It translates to CASSLESTRYF.

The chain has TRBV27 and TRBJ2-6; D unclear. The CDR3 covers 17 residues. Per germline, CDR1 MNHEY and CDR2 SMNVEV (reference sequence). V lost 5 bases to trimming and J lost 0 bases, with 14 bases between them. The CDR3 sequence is CASSLQAKSSGANVLTF. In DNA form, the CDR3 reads TGTGCCAGCAGTCTCCAGGCTAAGAGCTCTGGGGCCAACGTCCTGACTTTC.

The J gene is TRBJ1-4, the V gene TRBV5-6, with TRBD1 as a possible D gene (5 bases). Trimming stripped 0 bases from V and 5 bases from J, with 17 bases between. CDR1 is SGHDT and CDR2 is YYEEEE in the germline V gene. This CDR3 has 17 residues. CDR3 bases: TGTGCCAGCAGCTTGGTTGGGGCAGCCTCTTCAAATGAAAAACTGTTTTTT. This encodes CASSLVGAASSNEKLFF.

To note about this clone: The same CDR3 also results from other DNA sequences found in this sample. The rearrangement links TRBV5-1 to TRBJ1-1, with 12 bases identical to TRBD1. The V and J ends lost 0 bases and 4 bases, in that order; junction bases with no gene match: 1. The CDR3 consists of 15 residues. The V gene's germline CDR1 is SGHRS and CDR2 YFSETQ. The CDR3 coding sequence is TGCGCCAGCAGCTTGGTGGGACAGGGGGCCACTGAAGCTTTCTTT. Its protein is CASSLVGQGATEAFF.

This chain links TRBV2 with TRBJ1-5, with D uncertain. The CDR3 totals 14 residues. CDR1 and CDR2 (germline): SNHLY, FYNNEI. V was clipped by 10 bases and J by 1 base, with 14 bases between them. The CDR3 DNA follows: TGTGCCACCCAAGAGACAAACAGCAATCAGCCCCAGCATTTT. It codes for CATQETNSNQPQHF.

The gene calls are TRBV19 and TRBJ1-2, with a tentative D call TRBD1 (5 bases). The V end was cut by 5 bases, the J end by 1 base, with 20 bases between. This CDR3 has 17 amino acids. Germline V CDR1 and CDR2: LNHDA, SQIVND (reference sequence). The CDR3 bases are TGTGCCAGTAGTGGGCAGGGCGCTTTTTATGGTAACTATGGCTACACCTTC. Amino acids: CASSGQGAFYGNYGYTF. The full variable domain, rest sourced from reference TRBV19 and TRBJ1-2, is DGGITQSPKYLFRKEGQNVTLSCEQNLNHDAMYWYRQDPGQGLRLIYYSQIVNDFQKGDIAEGYSVSREKKESFPLTVTSAQKNPTAFYLCASSGQGAFYGNYGYTFGSGTRLTVV.

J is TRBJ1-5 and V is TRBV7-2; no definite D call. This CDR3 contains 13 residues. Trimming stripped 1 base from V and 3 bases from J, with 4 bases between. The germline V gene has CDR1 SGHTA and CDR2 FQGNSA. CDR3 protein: CASSLVYNQPQHF. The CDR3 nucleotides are TGTGCCAGCAGCTTAGTGTACAATCAGCCCCAGCATTTT.

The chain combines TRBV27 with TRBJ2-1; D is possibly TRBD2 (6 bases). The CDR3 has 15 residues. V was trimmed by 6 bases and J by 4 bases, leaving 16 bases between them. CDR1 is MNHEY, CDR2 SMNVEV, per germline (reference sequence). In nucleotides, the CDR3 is TGTGCCAGCAGCCTGGAAGGGACTCGTTACAATGAGCAGTTCTTC. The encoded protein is CASSLEGTRYNEQFF.